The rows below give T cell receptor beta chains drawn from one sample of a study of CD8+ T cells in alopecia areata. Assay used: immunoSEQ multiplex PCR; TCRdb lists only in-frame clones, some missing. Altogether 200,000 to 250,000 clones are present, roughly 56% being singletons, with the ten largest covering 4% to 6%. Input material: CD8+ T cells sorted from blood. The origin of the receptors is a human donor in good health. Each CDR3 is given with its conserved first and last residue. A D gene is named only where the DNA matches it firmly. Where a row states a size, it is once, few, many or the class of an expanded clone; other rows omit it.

CDR3nt: TGTGCCAGCAGTTACTCGATACAGGGTTACGGCTACACCTTC
CDR3aa: CASSYSIQGYGYTF
d_gene: NA
v_gene: TRBV6-5
abundance: NA
len: 14
j_gene: TRBJ1-2

CDR3nt: TGTGCCAGCAGCGCCAGGGAGGACACTGAAGCTTTCTTT
CDR3aa: CASSAREDTEAFF
d_gene: NA
v_gene: TRBV9
abundance: NA
len: 13
j_gene: TRBJ1-1

CDR3nt: TGTGCTAGTGGCTCCTTCACAGGGGGCGATGGAAACACCATATATTTT
CDR3aa: CASGSFTGGDGNTIYF
d_gene: TRBD1
v_gene: TRBV12-5
abundance: NA
len: 16
j_gene: TRBJ1-3

CDR3nt: TGTGCCAGCAGTTACGGGGAGGGGGTTGCCCAGTACTTC
CDR3aa: CASSYGEGVAQYF
d_gene: NA
v_gene: TRBV6-5
abundance: NA
len: 13
j_gene: TRBJ2-5

CDR3nt: TGTGCCAGCAGCGAACCGCGGGGAGAGGGCTCCTACAATGAGCAGTTCTTC
CDR3aa: CASSEPRGEGSYNEQFF
d_gene: NA
v_gene: TRBV7-9
abundance: few
len: 17
j_gene: TRBJ2-1

CDR3nt: TGCGCCAGCAGCCAAGAGGGGGACGGGGGTTACGAGCAGTACTTC
CDR3aa: CASSQEGDGGYEQYF
d_gene: NA
v_gene: TRBV4-1
abundance: NA
len: 15
j_gene: TRBJ2-7

CDR3nt: TGTGCCAGCAGCCTTAGCCCAAGCGGCTTTTCCTACGAGCAGTACTTC
CDR3aa: CASSLSPSGFSYEQYF
d_gene: NA
v_gene: TRBV7-9
abundance: NA
len: 16
j_gene: TRBJ2-7

CDR3nt: TGCGCCAGCAGCCAAGCCCCGGGACAGAGCACAGATACGCAGTATTTT
CDR3aa: CASSQAPGQSTDTQYF
d_gene: TRBD1
v_gene: TRBV4-1
abundance: once
len: 16
j_gene: TRBJ2-3

CDR3nt: TGTGCCTGGAGTGTCGGGACAGGGTCGGACGAGCAGTACTTC
CDR3aa: CAWSVGTGSDEQYF
d_gene: TRBD1
v_gene: TRBV30
abundance: NA
len: 14
j_gene: TRBJ2-7

CDR3nt: TGTGCCAGCAACCGGGAGGACGGGGAGCTGTTTTTT
CDR3aa: CASNREDGELFF
d_gene: TRBD2
v_gene: TRBV2
abundance: NA
len: 12
j_gene: TRBJ2-2

CDR3nt: TGTGCCAGCAGCTTGGGGTCATCCCTAGGCTACACCTTC
CDR3aa: CASSLGSSLGYTF
d_gene: NA
v_gene: TRBV5-6
abundance: NA
len: 13
j_gene: TRBJ1-2

CDR3nt: TGCGCCAGCAGCCCAAGGACTAGCGGGGAATACGAGCAGTACTTC
CDR3aa: CASSPRTSGEYEQYF
d_gene: TRBD2
v_gene: TRBV4-1
abundance: few
len: 15
j_gene: TRBJ2-7

CDR3nt: TGTGCCAGCAACCTAAGGACTAGCGGGGGGGCATCCTACAATGAGCAGTTCTTC
CDR3aa: CASNLRTSGGASYNEQFF
d_gene: TRBD2
v_gene: TRBV13
abundance: NA
len: 18
j_gene: TRBJ2-1

CDR3nt: TGTGCCAGCAGTCCAGGGGTAGGCCAGCCCCAGCATTTT
CDR3aa: CASSPGVGQPQHF
d_gene: NA
v_gene: TRBV25-1
abundance: NA
len: 13
j_gene: TRBJ1-5

CDR3nt: TGCAGCGTGAAACAGGGTTCGGGGGATTCTAGCCTCCACTTT
CDR3aa: CSVKQGSGDSSLHF
d_gene: NA
v_gene: TRBV29-1
abundance: few
len: 14
j_gene: TRBJ1-6

CDR3nt: TGCGCCAGCAGCCAAGGCAGCACAGGGGGGAACACTGAAGCTTTCTTT
CDR3aa: CASSQGSTGGNTEAFF
d_gene: TRBD1
v_gene: TRBV4-1
abundance: NA
len: 16
j_gene: TRBJ1-1

CDR3nt: TGTGCCAGCAGTCGACGGTCCTACGAGCAGTACTTC
CDR3aa: CASSRRSYEQYF
d_gene: NA
v_gene: TRBV28
abundance: NA
len: 12
j_gene: TRBJ2-7

CDR3nt: TGTGCCAGCAGTTTAGGGACAGGCAACACTGAAGCTTTCTTT
CDR3aa: CASSLGTGNTEAFF
d_gene: TRBD1
v_gene: TRBV27
abundance: NA
len: 14
j_gene: TRBJ1-1

CDR3nt: TGTGCCAGCGGTCCGGGGATCCACGAGCAGTACTTC
CDR3aa: CASGPGIHEQYF
d_gene: NA
v_gene: TRBV2
abundance: few
len: 12
j_gene: TRBJ2-7

CDR3nt: TGTGCCAGCTCACCAATCCCTAGCGGGCTGCAAGAGACCCAGTACTTC
CDR3aa: CASSPIPSGLQETQYF
d_gene: TRBD2
v_gene: TRBV18
abundance: few
len: 16
j_gene: TRBJ2-5

CDR3nt: TGTGCCAGCAGTTATGGAATCGGTTCCTACGAGCAGTACTTC
CDR3aa: CASSYGIGSYEQYF
d_gene: NA
v_gene: TRBV6-5
abundance: NA
len: 14
j_gene: TRBJ2-7

CDR3nt: TGTGCCAGCAGCTTAGGCGGCGGGCGGAACTATGGCTACACCTTC
CDR3aa: CASSLGGGRNYGYTF
d_gene: NA
v_gene: TRBV13
abundance: NA
len: 15
j_gene: TRBJ1-2

CDR3nt: TGTGCCAGCAGCTATCCAAGTAGCTACGAGCAGTACTTC
CDR3aa: CASSYPSSYEQYF
d_gene: NA
v_gene: TRBV5-6
abundance: NA
len: 13
j_gene: TRBJ2-7

CDR3nt: TGTGCCAGCAGCCTTAAATTCCAAGGGGACGAGCAGTACTTC
CDR3aa: CASSLKFQGDEQYF
d_gene: NA
v_gene: TRBV7-9
abundance: NA
len: 14
j_gene: TRBJ2-7

CDR3nt: TGTGCCAGCAGAAGCGGGATGGTTAATGAAAAACTGTTTTTT
CDR3aa: CASRSGMVNEKLFF
d_gene: NA
v_gene: TRBV27
abundance: few
len: 14
j_gene: TRBJ1-4

CDR3nt: TGTGCCTGGAGTCCCCTCTCGGATACGCAGTATTTT
CDR3aa: CAWSPLSDTQYF
d_gene: NA
v_gene: TRBV30
abundance: once
len: 12
j_gene: TRBJ2-3

CDR3nt: TGTGCCAGCAGCCCCGGGAGCCACAATGAGCAGTTCTTC
CDR3aa: CASSPGSHNEQFF
d_gene: NA
v_gene: TRBV9
abundance: few
len: 13
j_gene: TRBJ2-1

CDR3nt: TGTGCCACCAGCCCCAGGGTTGGGACGGGAAATCAGCCCCAGCATTTT
CDR3aa: CATSPRVGTGNQPQHF
d_gene: NA
v_gene: TRBV15
abundance: NA
len: 16
j_gene: TRBJ1-5

CDR3nt: TGCGCCAGCAGAGGGCAGGGGGAAGGGACGCAGTATTTT
CDR3aa: CASRGQGEGTQYF
d_gene: TRBD1
v_gene: TRBV5-1
abundance: few
len: 13
j_gene: TRBJ2-3

CDR3nt: TGTGCCAGCAGCCGCGGACAGGGGGCAGATACGCAGTATTTT
CDR3aa: CASSRGQGADTQYF
d_gene: TRBD1
v_gene: TRBV2
abundance: few
len: 14
j_gene: TRBJ2-3

CDR3nt: TGCAGCGTTGAAGGTACCGGGACCACGAGCGGGGAGCTGTTTTTT
CDR3aa: CSVEGTGTTSGELFF
d_gene: NA
v_gene: TRBV29-1
abundance: NA
len: 15
j_gene: TRBJ2-2

CDR3nt: TGTGCCACTGACACGGGGGCCGAGCAGTACTTC
CDR3aa: CATDTGAEQYF
d_gene: NA
v_gene: TRBV21-1
abundance: few
len: 11
j_gene: TRBJ2-7

CDR3nt: TGTGCCACCAGCAGAGATAGTGGGACGCAGAGGCCCCAGCATTTT
CDR3aa: CATSRDSGTQRPQHF
d_gene: NA
v_gene: TRBV15
abundance: NA
len: 15
j_gene: TRBJ1-5

CDR3nt: TGTGCCAGCAGCTTATCTCGTGGCCCAGTCGAGCAGTACTTC
CDR3aa: CASSLSRGPVEQYF
d_gene: NA
v_gene: TRBV11-2
abundance: NA
len: 14
j_gene: TRBJ2-7

CDR3nt: TGTGCCAGCAGTTTAGACAGGCTGCATGGCTACACCTTC
CDR3aa: CASSLDRLHGYTF
d_gene: NA
v_gene: TRBV27
abundance: few
len: 13
j_gene: TRBJ1-2

CDR3nt: TGCAGCGCTAGACAGAACTATGGCTACACCTTC
CDR3aa: CSARQNYGYTF
d_gene: NA
v_gene: TRBV29-1
abundance: NA
len: 11
j_gene: TRBJ1-2

CDR3nt: TGTGCCAGCAGCTTGGGCCCGGGAGGCTCTCAGCCCCAGCATTTT
CDR3aa: CASSLGPGGSQPQHF
d_gene: NA
v_gene: TRBV5-6
abundance: once
len: 15
j_gene: TRBJ1-5

CDR3nt: TGTGCCAGCTCTGACGGGAAAAACATTCAGTACTTC
CDR3aa: CASSDGKNIQYF
d_gene: NA
v_gene: TRBV25-1
abundance: NA
len: 12
j_gene: TRBJ2-4

CDR3nt: TGCAGCGTGACAGGAGAGAACACTGAAGCTTTCTTT
CDR3aa: CSVTGENTEAFF
d_gene: NA
v_gene: TRBV29-1
abundance: few
len: 12
j_gene: TRBJ1-1

CDR3nt: TGTGCCAGCAGCTTGACGGGCAATCAGCCCCAGCATTTT
CDR3aa: CASSLTGNQPQHF
d_gene: NA
v_gene: TRBV5-6
abundance: NA
len: 13
j_gene: TRBJ1-5

CDR3nt: TGCGCCAGCAGTCAACAGACAGGGACTAAGGGCTACACCTTC
CDR3aa: CASSQQTGTKGYTF
d_gene: TRBD1
v_gene: TRBV23-1
abundance: NA
len: 14
j_gene: TRBJ1-2

CDR3nt: TGTGCCAGCAGCTTAAGGGCCGGGCGAAACACTGAAGCTTTCTTT
CDR3aa: CASSLRAGRNTEAFF
d_gene: NA
v_gene: TRBV11-1
abundance: many
len: 15
j_gene: TRBJ1-1

CDR3nt: TGCAGCGTTGAAGATTCGGGAGCAGCAGGACACGTCCTGACTTTC
CDR3aa: CSVEDSGAAGHVLTF
d_gene: NA
v_gene: TRBV29-1
abundance: few
len: 15
j_gene: TRBJ2-6

CDR3nt: TGTGCCAGCAGTTACTCAGGGGGGGGGCCGCACTTC
CDR3aa: CASSYSGGGPHF
d_gene: NA
v_gene: TRBV6-6
abundance: few
len: 12
j_gene: TRBJ2-4

CDR3nt: TGCAGCGCCGTGGGACTAGCGGGGACCTACGAGCAGTACTTC
CDR3aa: CSAVGLAGTYEQYF
d_gene: TRBD2
v_gene: TRBV29-1
abundance: NA
len: 14
j_gene: TRBJ2-7

CDR3nt: TGTGCCAGCAGCTTTGGACGGGACCTTGAAGCTTTCTTT
CDR3aa: CASSFGRDLEAFF
d_gene: NA
v_gene: TRBV5-6
abundance: NA
len: 13
j_gene: TRBJ1-1

CDR3nt: TGTGCCAGCACGGGGGCTAAGGGCCCTGGGGCCAACGTCCTGACTTTC
CDR3aa: CASTGAKGPGANVLTF
d_gene: NA
v_gene: TRBV2
abundance: NA
len: 16
j_gene: TRBJ2-6

CDR3nt: TGTGCCAGCAGTGAACTTGGGCAGGGCTACGAGCAGTACTTC
CDR3aa: CASSELGQGYEQYF
d_gene: NA
v_gene: TRBV2
abundance: once
len: 14
j_gene: TRBJ2-7

CDR3nt: TGTGCCAGCAGCAAGTTGGGAAAGACCCAGTACTTC
CDR3aa: CASSKLGKTQYF
d_gene: NA
v_gene: TRBV21-1
abundance: NA
len: 12
j_gene: TRBJ2-5

CDR3nt: TGCGCCAGCAGTGAGTCGCCGGCAGCTATCATGAACACTGAAGCTTTCTTT
CDR3aa: CASSESPAAIMNTEAFF
d_gene: NA
v_gene: TRBV10-2
abundance: NA
len: 17
j_gene: TRBJ1-1

CDR3nt: TGTGCCAGCAGCTTTCCAGGACCACTAGAGACCCAGTACTTC
CDR3aa: CASSFPGPLETQYF
d_gene: NA
v_gene: TRBV7-9
abundance: few
len: 14
j_gene: TRBJ2-5

CDR3nt: TGTGCCAGCAGTTACCACATGAACACTGAAGCTTTCTTT
CDR3aa: CASSYHMNTEAFF
d_gene: NA
v_gene: TRBV6-6
abundance: NA
len: 13
j_gene: TRBJ1-1

CDR3nt: TGTGCCATCAGTGAGTCGATCTCAGGGAGGGATGGCTACACCTTC
CDR3aa: CAISESISGRDGYTF
d_gene: NA
v_gene: TRBV10-3
abundance: few
len: 15
j_gene: TRBJ1-2

CDR3nt: TGCAGCGTCGGAGGGACTAGCGGGGGTAGGGAGACCCAGTACTTC
CDR3aa: CSVGGTSGGRETQYF
d_gene: TRBD2
v_gene: TRBV29-1
abundance: NA
len: 15
j_gene: TRBJ2-5